The 8 T cell receptor beta chains given below trace back to one sample, sequenced in a study of T cell repertoires in cytomegalovirus infection. MiXCR was run by TCRdb on the reads, yielding one entry per CDR3 protein. The sample lists around 330,000 distinct CDR3 sequences; about a sixth were seen once. Sequencing was performed on PBMCs. The receptors originated from a human donor in good health (CMV status not recorded). Some clones in this sample may be carry-over from other donors' samples.

This clonotype was counted at least ten times. The chain joins TRBV7-6 to TRBJ2-6; D may be TRBD2 (5 bases). The length of the CDR3 is 17 residues. Germline lookup yields CDR1 SGHVS and CDR2 FNYEAQ. Trimming shortened V by 5 bases and J by 3 bases, and 17 bases separated the two germline ends. Here the CDR3 reads CASSPRSGAGGANVLTF. CDR3 DNA: TGTGCCAGCAGCCCACGTTCGGGCGCGGGTGGGGCCAACGTCCTGACTTTC.

The V and J genes are TRBV6-2 or TRBV6-3 and TRBJ2-7; D might be TRBD2 (6 bases). CDR3 length: 15 amino acids. Germline loops: CDR1 MNHEY, CDR2 SVGEGT. With 2 bases removed from V and 4 bases from J, the gap between germline ends came to 15 bases. CDR3 DNA: TGTGCCAGCAGTTACCGCCGGGACTCAGAGTACGAGCAGTACTTC. This translates into CASSYRRDSEYEQYF.

This clonotype was seen many times. The chain employs TRBV6-5 and TRBJ1-1, with a tentative D call TRBD1 (5 bases). Germline V gene data show CDR1 as MNHEY and CDR2 as SVGAGI. V lost 4 bases, J lost 3 bases, and 15 bases lay in between. This CDR3 comprises 15 residues. The CDR3 protein is CASSSGAGYDTEAFF. CDR3 sequence (DNA): TGTGCCAGCAGTTCCGGCGCAGGGTACGACACTGAAGCTTTCTTT.

This clonotype was recorded at least ten times. This rearrangement joins TRBV7-8 to TRBJ1-4; D uncertain. The CDR3 is made up of 14 amino acids. Germline assignment: CDR1 SGHVS and CDR2 FQNEAQ. Trimming stripped 1 base from V and 4 bases from J, with 7 bases between. CDR3 bases: TGTGCCAGCAGCTTAGGGCGGAATAATGAAAAACTGTTTTTT. Amino acids: CASSLGRNNEKLFF.

This clonotype was recorded many times. The V and J genes are TRBV7-8 and TRBJ2-3; 9 nucleotides agree with TRBD2. The CDR3 runs 16 residues. Germline lookup yields CDR1 SGHVS and CDR2 FQNEAQ. With V trimmed by 2 bases and J by 3 bases, 6 bases remained unmatched. DNA for the CDR3: TGTGCCAGCAGCTTACGACTAGCGGAGATTACAGATACGCAGTATTTT. It specifies CASSLRLAEITDTQYF.

The chain carries TRBV6-1 and TRBJ2-5, with D hard to call. The CDR3 loop spans 13 amino acids. V lost 3 bases and J 5 bases, leaving 10 bases between the germline ends. The germline gives CDR1 MNHNS, CDR2 SASEGT. The CDR3 sequence is CASSEWYQETQYF. CDR3 DNA sequence: TGTGCCAGCAGTGAGTGGTATCAGGAGACCCAGTACTTC.

The sample holds many counts of this clonotype. V and J are TRBV19 and TRBJ1-5, with D unclear. The germline gives CDR1 LNHDA, CDR2 SQIVND (reference sequence). Trimming took off 7 bases at V and 4 bases at J, with 11 bases between the two ends. The CDR3 is made up of 13 amino acids. The CDR3 loop is CASNGNRNQPQHF. The CDR3 nucleotides read TGTGCCAGTAATGGGAACAGAAATCAGCCCCAGCATTTT.

V usage is TRBV20-1 and J usage is TRBJ2-3; D not resolved. The length of the CDR3 is 14 residues. Looked up from germline, CDR1 is DFQATT and CDR2 is SNEGSKA (reference sequence). Trimming pared 3 bases from V and 4 bases from J, leaving 14 bases between. The CDR3 loop is CSASVSSASDTQYF. The CDR3 nucleotides are TGCAGTGCTAGTGTCTCCTCCGCCTCAGATACGCAGTATTTT.